The source of this T cell receptor beta chain is a study of cytomegalovirus exposure and HLA in healthy donors. A multiplex PCR was run with 60 Vbeta primers and 13 Jbeta primers. The repertoire was sequenced with immunoSEQ multiplex PCR; TCRdb's copy has only in-frame clones and lacks some. The data contain about 150,000 clones, roughly 80% of them seen just once; the ten biggest clones take up approximately 10%. To note about this clone: Its antigen is undetermined.

CDR1 ENHRY and CDR2 SYGVKD come from the germline V gene. The V end was cut by 11 bases, the J end by 3 bases, with 14 bases between. This CDR3 comprises 12 residues. Study outcomes and limitations: Analyses of presence/absence relied on an assumption of roughly uniform sequencing depth across donors.

This clonotype was obtained from a young man in good health and CMV-seropositive. The material sequenced was PBMCs. The chain is built from TRBV10-3 and TRBJ2-7; perhaps TRBD1 as D (6 bases). CDR3: CAAGTPIYEQYF. CDR3 DNA: TGTGCCGCCGGGACACCCATCTACGAGCAGTACTTC.